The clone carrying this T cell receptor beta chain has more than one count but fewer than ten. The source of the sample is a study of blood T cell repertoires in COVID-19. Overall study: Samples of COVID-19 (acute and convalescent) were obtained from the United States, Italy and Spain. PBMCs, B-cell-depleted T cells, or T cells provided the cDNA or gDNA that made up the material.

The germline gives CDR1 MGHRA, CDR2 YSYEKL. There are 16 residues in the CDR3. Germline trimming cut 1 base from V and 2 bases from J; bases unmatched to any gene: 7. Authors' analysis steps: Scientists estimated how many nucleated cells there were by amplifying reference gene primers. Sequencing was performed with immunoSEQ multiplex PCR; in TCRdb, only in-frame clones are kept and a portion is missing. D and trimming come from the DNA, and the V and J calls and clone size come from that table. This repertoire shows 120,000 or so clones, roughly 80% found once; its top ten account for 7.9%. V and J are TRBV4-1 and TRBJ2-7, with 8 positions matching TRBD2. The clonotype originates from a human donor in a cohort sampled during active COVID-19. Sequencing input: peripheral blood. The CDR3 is CASSQVGTRFPYEQYF. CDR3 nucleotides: TGCGCCAGCAGCCAAGTGGGGACTAGATTCCCCTACGAGCAGTACTTC.